This TCR beta chain was recovered during a study of regulatory T cells in long-lasting Graves disease. To make TCR beta libraries, researchers used iRepertoire HTBI primers and Arm-PCR of CDR3 regions. TCRdb reanalysed the multiplex PCR reads using MiXCR and keeps one entry per CDR3 protein. Of about 470,000 distinct CDR3 sequences listed, roughly 20% are singletons. Trimming pared 3 bases from V and 8 bases from J, leaving 16 bases between. Germline CDR1 reads SGHTA; CDR2 reads FQGNSA. The CDR3 contains 14 residues. The time point: persistent/refractory GD, antithyroid drugs over 5 years with positive TRAb. Generation of the TCR library employed RNA extracted from PBMCs. Study results and limitations: Persistent Graves' disease cases displayed lower TCR diversity than newly diagnosed ones. Study was limited to peripheral blood, excluding thyroid tissue. Favored usage of TRBV28, TRBJ1-2 and TRBJ2-5 was recorded in persistent disease.

This clonotype was seen more than once but under ten times. The antigen remains unidentified. The clonotype was recovered from a female donor with Graves disease. This rearrangement joins TRBV7-2 to TRBJ1-2; D gene unclear. The specimen comprised peripheral blood mononuclear cells (PBMCs), sampled when the disease was refractory, from a patient treated with antithyroid drugs. The CDR3 protein is CASSFADGGGGYTF. The CDR3, as DNA: TGTGCCAGCAGCTTCGCAGACGGCGGTGGGGGCTACACCTTC.